The next 8 T cell receptor beta chains were all read from a single sample in a study of cytomegalovirus exposure and HLA in healthy donors. Clones were sequenced by immunoSEQ multiplex PCR, and TCRdb holds only the in-frame ones, with some missing. This table holds around 60,000 clones, around 90% found once. Sample: PBMCs. These receptors came from a man in his late teens or twenties in good health and CMV-seronegative.

The rearrangement joins TRBV7-9 to TRBJ1-2; D is possibly TRBD1 (6 bases). CDR1 is SEHNR, CDR2 FQNEAQ, per germline (reference sequence). The CDR3 contains 18 residues. V lost 5 bases and J 4 bases, leaving 26 bases between the germline ends. CDR3 coding DNA: TGTGCCAGCAGCCCAAAGACCTACCGGGACATTCCCGGCTATGGCTACACCTTC. Translation: CASSPKTYRDIPGYGYTF.

The chain links TRBV7-9 to TRBJ1-5; D is undetermined. Trimming left V 4 bases short and J 6 bases short, with 7 bases between. CDR1 is SEHNR, CDR2 FQNEAQ, per germline (reference sequence). The CDR3 extends over 12 amino acids. The CDR3 nucleotides read TGTGCCAGCAGCTCGGGTCCTCAGCCCCAGCATTTT. Translated, it gives CASSSGPQPQHF.

V gene TRBV6-5 combines with J gene TRBJ2-2; no firm D call. The CDR3 is made up of 13 amino acids. CDR1 and CDR2 from the germline V gene are MNHEY and SVGAGI. Trimming took off 7 bases at V and 0 bases at J, with 6 bases between the two ends. The CDR3 nucleotides are TGTGCCAGCATGAGGTCGAACACCGGGGAGCTGTTTTTT. Translating gives CASMRSNTGELFF.

This clone was detected a few times. V and J are TRBV27 and TRBJ2-7; 9 bases align to TRBD1. The CDR3 is 14 amino acids. J lost 5 bases, V lost 6 bases, and 8 bases had no gene match. CDR1 MNHEY and CDR2 SMNVEV come from the germline V gene (reference sequence). CDR3 sequence reads: CASRARDRANEQYF. CDR3 in DNA: TGTGCCAGCAGGGCTCGGGACAGGGCGAACGAGCAGTACTTC.

The chain has TRBV5-1 and TRBJ2-7; D unclear. Germline CDR1 reads SGHRS; CDR2 reads YFSETQ. The V and J ends lost 4 bases and 7 bases respectively, with 15 bases between them. The CDR3 runs to 13 residues. This chain's CDR3 is CASSRSNEREQYF. The CDR3 bases are TGCGCCAGCAGCCGATCGAATGAACGGGAGCAGTACTTC.

The gene calls are TRBV5-6 and TRBJ2-7; 10 bases agree with TRBD2. The CDR3 has 15 residues. The trim removed 4 bases at V and 2 bases at J, leaving 6 bases unmatched. Germline values: CDR1 SGHDT, CDR2 YYEEEE. The CDR3 region is CASSLGLAVTYEQYF. CDR3 coding DNA: TGTGCCAGCAGCCTAGGACTAGCGGTGACCTACGAGCAGTACTTC.

This clone was observed once. The rearrangement uses TRBV28 and TRBJ2-5; tentative D call: TRBD1 (6 bases). Germline CDR1 and CDR2: MDHEN and SYDVKM. The V and J ends lost 6 bases and 2 bases respectively, with 16 bases between them. The CDR3 runs 15 residues. The CDR3 region is CASSISGTQQETQYF. CDR3 nucleotide sequence: TGTGCCAGCAGCATCTCCGGGACACAGCAAGAGACCCAGTACTTC. Drawing the rest from reference TRBV28 and TRBJ2-5, the complete variable domain is DVKVTQSSRYLVKRTGEKVFLECVQDMDHENMFWYRQDPGLGLRLIYFSYDVKMKEKGDIPEGYSVSREKKERFSLILESASTNQTSMYLCASSISGTQQETQYFGPGTRLLVL.

The J gene is TRBJ2-3, the V gene TRBV21-1; the tabulated D call, TRBD2, remains unverified against the DNA. TRBV21-1 is described as a pseudogene. The CDR3 has 17 amino acids. In DNA, the CDR3 is TGTGCCAGCAGCAAAGAAAGAAGCGGGAGTGGGACAGATACGCAGTATTTT. Amino acid sequence: CASSKERSGSGTDTQYF.